This T cell receptor (beta chain) was captured by sequencing in a study of shared clonotypes between healthy human individuals. The overall study: Contributing individuals were two females and three males aged 18 to 49.

Remarks on this clone: At one of its ends the junction is not consistent with the germline gene, which may arise from a read error.

CDR3 length: 12 residues. CDR1 is SQVTM and CDR2 is ANQGSEA in the germline V gene. Roughly 300 ng DNA, tens of thousands of T cell genomes, went into unsorted PBMC replicate PCRs. Repertoires were generated with immunoSEQ multiplex PCR, while TCRdb's copy carries only in-frame clones and drops some. The table shows about 530,000 clones, with 75% to 80% occurring only once. This TCR was recovered from a woman aged 40 to 49 in good health. Some clones in this sample may be carry-over from other donors' samples. The sequenced material came from PBMCs. This rearrangement joins TRBV29-1 to TRBJ2-3, with a possible D match to TRBD2 (5 bases). CDR3 sequence: CSVARTGFVDSF. DNA for the CDR3: TGCAGCGTTGCCCGGACTGGCTTCGTGGACTCTTTT.